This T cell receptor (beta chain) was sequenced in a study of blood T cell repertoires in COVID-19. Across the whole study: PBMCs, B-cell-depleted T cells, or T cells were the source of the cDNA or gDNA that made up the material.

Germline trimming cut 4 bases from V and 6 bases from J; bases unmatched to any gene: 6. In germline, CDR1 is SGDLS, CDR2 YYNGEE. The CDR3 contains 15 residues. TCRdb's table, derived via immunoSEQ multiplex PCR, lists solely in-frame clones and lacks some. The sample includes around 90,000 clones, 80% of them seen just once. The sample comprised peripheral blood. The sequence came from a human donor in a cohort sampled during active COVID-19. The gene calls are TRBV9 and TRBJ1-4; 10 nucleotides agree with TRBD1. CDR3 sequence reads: CASSPRTGGDEKLFF. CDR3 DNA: TGTGCCAGCAGCCCAAGGACAGGGGGAGATGAAAAACTGTTTTTT.